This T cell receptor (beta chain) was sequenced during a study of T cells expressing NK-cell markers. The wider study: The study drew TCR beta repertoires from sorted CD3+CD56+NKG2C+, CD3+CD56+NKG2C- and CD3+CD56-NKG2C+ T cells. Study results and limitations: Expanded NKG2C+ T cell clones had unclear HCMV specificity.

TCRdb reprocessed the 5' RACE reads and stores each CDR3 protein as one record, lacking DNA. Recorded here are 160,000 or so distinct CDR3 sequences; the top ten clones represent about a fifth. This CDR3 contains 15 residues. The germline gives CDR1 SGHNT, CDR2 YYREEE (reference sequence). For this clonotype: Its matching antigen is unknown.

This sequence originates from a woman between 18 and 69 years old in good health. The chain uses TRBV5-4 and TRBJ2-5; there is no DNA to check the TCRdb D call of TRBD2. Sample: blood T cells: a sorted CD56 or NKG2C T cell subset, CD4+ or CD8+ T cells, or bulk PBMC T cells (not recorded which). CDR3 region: CASSLGSGDRETQYF.